The present TCR beta chain was sequenced within a study of T cells in Graves' hyperthyroidism and ophthalmopathy. Study-level findings and limits: Appearing also in blood were most of the thyroid clonotypes expanded above 0.001. In the analysis, a 13 V-J model separated ophthalmopathy from stable hyperthyroidism.

Researchers took RNA transcripts and amplified the TCR beta CDR3 regions from them. TCR CDR3 regions were first amplified by RT-PCR with HTBI primers. Using its own MiXCR run on the multiplex PCR reads, TCRdb lists one record per CDR3 protein. The profile shows fewer than 550,000 distinct CDR3 sequences, 15% to 17% of them singletons. This clonotype was counted ten times or more. Its antigen is unknown. The CDR3 has 13 amino acids. The germline CDR1 and CDR2 sequences are ENHRY and SYGVKD. V was pared by 5 bases and J by 2 bases, with 2 bases of the junction left unmatched. What was sequenced was blood. This clonotype was sampled from a young woman with Graves' hyperthyroidism. J is TRBJ2-7 and V is TRBV10-3, with TRBD1 matching 8 bases. The CDR3 region is CAISRDRPYEQYF. The CDR3 DNA reads as TGTGCCATCAGTCGGGACAGGCCCTACGAGCAGTACTTC.